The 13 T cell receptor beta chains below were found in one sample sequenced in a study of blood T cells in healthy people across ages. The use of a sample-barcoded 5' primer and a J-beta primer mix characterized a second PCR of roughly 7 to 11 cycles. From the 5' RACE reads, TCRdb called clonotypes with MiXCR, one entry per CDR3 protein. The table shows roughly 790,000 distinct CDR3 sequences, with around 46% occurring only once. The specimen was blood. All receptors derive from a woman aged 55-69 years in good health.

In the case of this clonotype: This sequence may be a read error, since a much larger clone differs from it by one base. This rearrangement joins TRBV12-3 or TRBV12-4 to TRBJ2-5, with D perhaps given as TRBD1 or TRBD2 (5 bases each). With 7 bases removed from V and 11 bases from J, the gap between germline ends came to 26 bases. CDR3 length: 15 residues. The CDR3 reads CASTPGEWGTNEQYF. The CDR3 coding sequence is TGTGCCAGCACTCCCGGAGAGTGGGGGACGAATGAGCAGTACTTC.

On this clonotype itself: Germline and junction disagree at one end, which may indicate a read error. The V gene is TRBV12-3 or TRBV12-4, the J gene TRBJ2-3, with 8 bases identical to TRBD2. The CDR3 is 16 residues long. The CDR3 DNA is TGTGCCAGCGGTTTATTTAGAGCGGGAGATGCAGATACGCAGTATTTT. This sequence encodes CASGLFRAGDADTQYF.

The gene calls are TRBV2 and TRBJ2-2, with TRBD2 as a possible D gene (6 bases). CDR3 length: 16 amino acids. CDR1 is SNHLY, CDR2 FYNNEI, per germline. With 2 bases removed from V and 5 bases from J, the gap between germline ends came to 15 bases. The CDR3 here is CASSEPQWRETGELFF. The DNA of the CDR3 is TGTGCCAGCAGTGAACCGCAGTGGAGGGAGACCGGGGAGCTGTTTTTT.

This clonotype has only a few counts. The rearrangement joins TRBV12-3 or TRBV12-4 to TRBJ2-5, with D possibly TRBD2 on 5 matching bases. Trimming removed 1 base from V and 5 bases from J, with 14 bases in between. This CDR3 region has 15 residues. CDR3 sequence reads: CASSLGAGRWETQYF. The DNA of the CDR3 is TGTGCCAGCAGTTTAGGGGCGGGTAGGTGGGAGACCCAGTACTTC.

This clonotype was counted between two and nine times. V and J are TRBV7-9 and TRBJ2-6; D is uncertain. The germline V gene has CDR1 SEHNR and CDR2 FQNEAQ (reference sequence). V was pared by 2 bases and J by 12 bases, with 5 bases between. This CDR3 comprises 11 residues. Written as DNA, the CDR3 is TGTGCCAGCAGCTTACAAGGCGTCCTGACTTTC. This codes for CASSLQGVLTF.

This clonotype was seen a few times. CDR3 sequence: CSAKDGYNQPQHF. In DNA, the CDR3 is TGCAGTGCAAAGGACGGATACAATCAGCCCCAGCATTTT. The rearrangement joins TRBV20-1 to TRBJ1-5; D gene uncertain. Germline CDR1 DFQATT, CDR2 SNEGSKA (reference sequence). The germline V and J ends were trimmed by 6 bases and 3 bases, with 12 bases remaining between them. This CDR3 has 13 amino acids.

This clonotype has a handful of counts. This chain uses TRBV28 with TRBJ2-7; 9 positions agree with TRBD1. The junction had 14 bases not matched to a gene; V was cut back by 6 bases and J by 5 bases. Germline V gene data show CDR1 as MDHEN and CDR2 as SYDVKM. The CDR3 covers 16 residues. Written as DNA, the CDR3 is TGTGCCAGCAGCGTACTCGAACAGGGACAGGGAAACGAGCAGTACTTC. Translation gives CASSVLEQGQGNEQYF.

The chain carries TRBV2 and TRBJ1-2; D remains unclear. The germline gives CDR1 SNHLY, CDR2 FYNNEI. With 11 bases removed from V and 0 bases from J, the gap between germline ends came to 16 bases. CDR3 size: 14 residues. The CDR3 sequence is CASSPEVTNYGYTF. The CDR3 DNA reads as TGTGCCTCCTCCCCTGAGGTTACTAACTATGGCTACACCTTC.

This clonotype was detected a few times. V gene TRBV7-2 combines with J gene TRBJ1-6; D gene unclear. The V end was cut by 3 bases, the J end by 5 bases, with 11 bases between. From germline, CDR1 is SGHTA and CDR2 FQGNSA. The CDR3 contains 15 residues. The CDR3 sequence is CASSFPTGDNSPLHF. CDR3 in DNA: TGTGCCAGCAGCTTTCCGACGGGAGATAATTCACCCCTCCACTTT.

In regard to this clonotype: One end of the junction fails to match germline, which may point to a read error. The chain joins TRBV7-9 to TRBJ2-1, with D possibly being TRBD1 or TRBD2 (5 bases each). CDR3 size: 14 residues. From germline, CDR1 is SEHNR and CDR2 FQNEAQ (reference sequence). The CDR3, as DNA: TGTACCAGCGGACATTTTAGCTCCTACAATGAGCAGTTCTTC. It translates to CTSGHFSSYNEQFF.

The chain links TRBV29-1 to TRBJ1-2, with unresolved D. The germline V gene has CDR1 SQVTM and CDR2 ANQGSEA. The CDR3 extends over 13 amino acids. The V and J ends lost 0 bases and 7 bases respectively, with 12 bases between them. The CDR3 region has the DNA TGCAGCGTTGAAGATCTCAAAGGGATTGGCTACACCTTC. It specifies CSVEDLKGIGYTF.

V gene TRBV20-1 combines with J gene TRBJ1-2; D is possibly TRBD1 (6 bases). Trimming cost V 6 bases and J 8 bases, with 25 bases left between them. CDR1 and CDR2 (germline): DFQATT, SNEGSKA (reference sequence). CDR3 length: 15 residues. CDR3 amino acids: CSAPKLGHLGSGYTF. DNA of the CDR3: TGCAGTGCGCCTAAACTGGGACACCTGGGTAGCGGCTACACCTTC.

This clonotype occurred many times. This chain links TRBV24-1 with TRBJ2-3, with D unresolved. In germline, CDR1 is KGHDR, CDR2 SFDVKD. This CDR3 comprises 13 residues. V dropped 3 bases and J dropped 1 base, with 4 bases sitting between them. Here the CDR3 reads CATSDARTDTQYF. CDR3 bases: TGTGCCACCAGTGATGCCCGCACAGATACGCAGTATTTT.